This is a list of T cell receptor beta chains from one sample in a study of T cell responses to AZD1222 COVID-19 vaccine. Sequencing was performed with immunoSEQ multiplex PCR; in TCRdb, only in-frame clones are kept and a portion is missing. The sample has 95,000 to 150,000 clones, 92% seen once. The material was peripheral blood, obtained on day 0 of AZD1222 vaccination. The receptors here all came from an adult in good health. The CDR3 runs from the conserved cysteine through the conserved F or W. A D gene is named only where the DNA matches it firmly. Some rows mark clone size as missing; the rest say once, few, many or name a class of expanded clone.

>TRBJ1-1|TRBV19|.|.
TGTGCCAGTAGTATAGATTTGGTATCGGGGACGGTGAACACTGAAGCTTTCTTT
CASSIDLVSGTVNTEAFF
>TRBJ2-1|TRBV24-1|once|TRBD2
TGTGCCACCAGTGATTTTCCCGGGACTAGCGGGGAGCATTGGCACTACAATGAGCAGTTCTTC
CATSDFPGTSGEHWHYNEQFF
>TRBJ1-4|TRBV29-1|once|TRBD1
TGCAGCGTCGCGTGGGGACAGACAGCCGAAAAACTGTTTTTT
CSVAWGQTAEKLFF
>TRBJ1-1|TRBV18|.|TRBD1
TGTGCCAGCTCACCTGGACAGGGGACTGCTTTCTTT
CASSPGQGTAFF
>TRBJ1-1|TRBV6-4|.|.
TGTGCCAGCAGTCGGGAGATGAACACTGAAGCTTTCTTT
CASSREMNTEAFF
>TRBJ2-1|TRBV5-5|.|.
TGTGCCAGCAGCTTGTTGAAATTAGAGAAGTTCTTC
CASSLLKLEKFF
>TRBJ2-1|TRBV4-1|.|.
TGCGCCAGCAGGTTTACAGGGGGGGATGAGCAGTTCTTC
CASRFTGGDEQFF
>TRBJ1-1|TRBV11-2|.|TRBD1
TGTGCCAGCAGCTTATGGACAGGAGAAACTGAAGCTTTCTTT
CASSLWTGETEAFF
>TRBJ1-2|TRBV5-6|.|.
TGTGCCAGCAGCTTGGGCTATGGCTACACCTTC
CASSLGYGYTF
>TRBJ1-2|TRBV6-2/TRBV6-3|.|.
TGTGCCAGCACCCCAATGGACCCAAGGACAACTATCTATGGCTACACCTTC
CASTPMDPRTTIYGYTF
>TRBJ1-5|TRBV6-5|once|.
TGTGCCAGCAGCCGTGGGGATAGAAGCAATCAGCCCCAGCATTTT
CASSRGDRSNQPQHF
>TRBJ1-1|TRBV10-3|.|.
TGTGCCATCAGTGAGTGGATGAACACTGAAGCTTTCTTT
CAISEWMNTEAFF
>TRBJ2-7|TRBV4-2|once|.
TGTGCCAGCAGCCAGGACGTGGGGCGACGGGAGCAGTACTTC
CASSQDVGRREQYF
>TRBJ1-5|TRBV6-1|few|.
TGTGCCAGCAGTGCTAGAAATACAGGGAGCAATCAGCCCCAGCATTTT
CASSARNTGSNQPQHF
>TRBJ2-1|TRBV2|once|.
TGTGCCAGCAGCCCCAATGAGCAGTTCTTC
CASSPNEQFF
>TRBJ1-1|TRBV10-3|.|.
TGTGCCATCAAGGGACTTTGGACTGAAGCTTTCTTT
CAIKGLWTEAFF
>TRBJ2-5|TRBV7-8|.|.
TGTGCCAGCAGCTTAGTCGGCCTAACTGGGACCCAGTACTTC
CASSLVGLTGTQYF
>TRBJ1-1|TRBV19|.|.
TGTGCCAGTAGCCCCCTCGGGGTGGGGGCTGAAGCTTTCTTT
CASSPLGVGAEAFF
>TRBJ1-2|TRBV7-2|.|.
TGTGCCAGCAGCTTAGCCCTCGGGAGGGATGGCTACACCTTC
CASSLALGRDGYTF
>TRBJ1-1|TRBV6-5|.|.
TGTGCCAGCAGTTACTCGATCGGGCTTAACACTGAAGCTTTCTTT
CASSYSIGLNTEAFF
>TRBJ2-5|TRBV30|.|.
TGTGCCTGGAGTGTTGTGGGCACCCCAGAGACCCAGTACTTC
CAWSVVGTPETQYF
>TRBJ1-6|TRBV9|.|TRBD1
TGTGCCAGCAGCGGATCCGACAGGGTGGGGACCGACTCCTATAATTCACCCCTCCACTTT
CASSGSDRVGTDSYNSPLHF
>TRBJ2-3|TRBV28|.|.
TGTGCCAGCAGTTTACCGGCCACAGATACGCAGTATTTT
CASSLPATDTQYF
>TRBJ2-3|TRBV5-6|.|.
TGTGCCAGCAGTGGAGGAGGGAGCACAGATACGCAGTATTTT
CASSGGGSTDTQYF
>TRBJ1-2|TRBV11-3|once|.
TGTGCCAGCAGCTCACTCTATGGGGATTGGGATGGCTACACCTTC
CASSSLYGDWDGYTF
>TRBJ1-2|TRBV5-1|.|.
TGCGCCAGCAGTACCAGGGATAACTATGGCTACACCTTC
CASSTRDNYGYTF
>TRBJ2-2|TRBV9|.|TRBD1
TGTGCCAGCAGCGACGGACCGGGACAGGGGGGGACCGGGGAGCTGTTTTTT
CASSDGPGQGGTGELFF
>TRBJ1-2|TRBV20-1|.|.
TGCAGTGCCGATAACTATGGCTACACCTTC
CSADNYGYTF
>TRBJ1-2|TRBV7-9|.|TRBD1
TGTGCCAGCACCCGGACAGGGGGCTATGGCTACACCTTC
CASTRTGGYGYTF
>TRBJ1-4|TRBV10-1|.|.
TGCGCCAGCAGTGAGGGGGGAACTAATGAAAAACTGTTTTTT
CASSEGGTNEKLFF
>TRBJ1-5|TRBV11-2|.|.
TGTGCCAGCAGCTTAACAGACAATCAGCCCCAGCATTTT
CASSLTDNQPQHF
>TRBJ2-5|TRBV19|.|TRBD2
TGTGCCAGTAGGTCACTAGCGCGCCAAGAGACCCAGTACTTC
CASRSLARQETQYF
>TRBJ2-6|TRBV18|.|TRBD1
TGTGCCAGCTCACTTCCGGGACAGGGGAAGTCTGGGGCCAACGTCCTGACTTTC
CASSLPGQGKSGANVLTF
>TRBJ2-2|TRBV3-1/TRBV3-2|.|.
TGTGCCAGCAGCCAAGATCGGGGCGTAAGTTCCGGGGAGCTGTTTTTT
CASSQDRGVSSGELFF
>TRBJ2-2|TRBV5-5|.|.
TGTGCCAGCAGCTTGGCCGGGGGCCACGGGAGCGGGGAGCTGTTTTTT
CASSLAGGHGSGELFF